Shown below are 26 T cell receptor beta chains from a single sample sequenced in a study of shared clonotypes between healthy human individuals. Repertoires were generated with immunoSEQ multiplex PCR, while TCRdb's copy carries only in-frame clones and drops some. This sample has about 2.3 million clones, with around 90% found just once. The sequenced sample was naive CD4+ T cells from PBMCs. This sample's subset: CD45RA+ positively selected. All receptors derive from a young man in good health. Some clones in this sample may be carry-over from other donors' samples.

The chain employs TRBV28 and TRBJ1-5; TRBD1 matches at 7 bases. The germline V gene has CDR1 MDHEN and CDR2 SYDVKM. V was pared by 0 bases and J by 7 bases, with 9 bases of the junction left unmatched. CDR3 length: 16 residues. The CDR3 DNA reads as TGTGCCAGCAGTTTATGGGGTCAGGGGGTCCGCCAGCCCCAGCATTTT. The encoded protein is CASSLWGQGVRQPQHF.

This chain uses TRBV11-3 with TRBJ1-3; D unresolved. CDR1 and CDR2 (germline): SGHNT, YENEEA. Trimming stripped 0 bases from V and 8 bases from J, with 23 bases between. The CDR3 consists of 18 residues. For the CDR3, the DNA is TGTGCCAGCAGCTTAGACTTATACAGACACGAACCCGGGGACACCATATATTTT. The encoded protein is CASSLDLYRHEPGDTIYF.

V gene TRBV28 combines with J gene TRBJ2-4; a possible D gene is TRBD2 (6 bases). CDR1 is MDHEN and CDR2 is SYDVKM in the germline V gene. V was cut by 3 bases and J by 9 bases, with 21 bases left in between. This CDR3 is built from 16 residues. In nucleotides, the CDR3 is TGTGCCAGCAGTTTTCAGGGCACGGAGGGTTGGGGCATTCAGTACTTC. Translating it yields CASSFQGTEGWGIQYF.

The V gene is TRBV7-2, the J gene TRBJ1-4, with a tentative D call TRBD1 (6 bases). Deletions cut 6 bases from V and 4 bases from J, with 27 bases between. Germline V CDR1 and CDR2: SGHTA, FQGNSA. CDR3 length: 19 residues. The CDR3 DNA sequence: TGTGCCAGCAGTCTCCAAATGACAGGCCTCCCGACTGGTAATGAAAAACTGTTTTTT. Translating gives CASSLQMTGLPTGNEKLFF.

The chain has TRBV19 and TRBJ2-7; D possibly corresponds to TRBD1 (5 bases). V was shortened by 6 bases and J by 7 bases, with 13 bases between the two germline ends. This CDR3 region has 12 residues. Germline CDR1 is LNHDA and CDR2 is SQIVND (reference sequence). The DNA for the CDR3 is TGTGCCAGTAGCCAGAAGGGGTGGGAGCAGTACTTC. This codes for CASSQKGWEQYF.

This clone showed up just a few times. CDR3 region: CASSEQETQPQHF. The DNA of the CDR3 is TGTGCCAGCAGTGAGCAGGAGACCCAGCCCCAGCATTTT. V gene TRBV2 combines with J gene TRBJ1-5, with D unresolved. Germline loops: CDR1 SNHLY, CDR2 FYNNEI. The germline V and J ends were trimmed by 3 bases and 7 bases, with 10 bases remaining between them. This CDR3 has 13 residues.

The rearrangement links TRBV10-2 to TRBJ1-1, with D possibly being TRBD1 (6 bases). The germline CDR1 and CDR2 sequences are WSHSY and SAAADI. CDR3 length equals 12 residues. V gave up 9 bases and J gave up 1 base, with 9 bases separating them. The CDR3 DNA follows: TGCGCCAGTCAGGGGACGAACACTGAAGCTTTCTTT. This translates into CASQGTNTEAFF.

The chain carries TRBV7-9 and TRBJ2-4, with D perhaps TRBD2 (6 bases). Germline loops: CDR1 SEHNR, CDR2 FQNEAQ (reference sequence). The CDR3 sequence is 15 residues long. Trimming removed 5 bases from V and 9 bases from J, with 20 bases in between. The CDR3 sequence is CASSLGGAEVVIQYF. The CDR3 coding sequence is TGTGCCAGCAGCCTGGGGGGAGCCGAGGTCGTCATTCAGTACTTC.

The chain links TRBV19 to TRBJ1-4; the match to TRBD1 covers 8 bases. The CDR3 sequence is 17 residues long. The ends lost 4 bases at V and 2 bases at J; junction bases unmatched: 9. The V gene's germline CDR1 is LNHDA and CDR2 SQIVND (reference sequence). CDR3 loop: CASSTQGAHMTNEKLFF. The DNA of the CDR3 is TGTGCCAGTAGTACGCAGGGGGCGCATATGACTAATGAAAAACTGTTTTTT.

DNA for the CDR3: TGCAGCGTTACCCCTCGGGGAGGGGGCAAAGATACGCAGTATTTT. Its translation: CSVTPRGGGKDTQYF. This chain links TRBV29-1 with TRBJ2-3; D is possibly TRBD1 or TRBD2 (7 bases each). The CDR3 sequence is 15 residues long. Germline V gene sequence: CDR1 SQVTM, CDR2 ANQGSEA. Trimming stripped 5 bases from V and 5 bases from J, with 20 bases between.

The CDR3 reads CASKGSRSGANVLTF. In DNA form, the CDR3 reads TGTGCCAGTAAAGGGTCCCGATCCGGGGCCAACGTCCTGACTTTC. The chain combines TRBV19 with TRBJ2-6; D is unresolved. This CDR3 has 15 amino acids. V was clipped by 7 bases and J by 4 bases, with 14 bases between them. Germline CDR1 is LNHDA and CDR2 is SQIVND (reference sequence).

This chain uses TRBV28 with TRBJ1-2; D gene unclear. The V and J ends lost 6 bases and 4 bases respectively, with 21 bases between them. The germline gives CDR1 MDHEN, CDR2 SYDVKM. The CDR3 covers 16 residues. The CDR3 loop is CASSPLGGRGIYGYTF. The DNA for the CDR3 is TGTGCCAGCAGCCCCCTAGGTGGCAGAGGGATCTATGGCTACACCTTC.

J is TRBJ2-1 and V is TRBV6-4, with 10 nucleotides matching TRBD2. The length of the CDR3 is 16 residues. The V and J ends lost 6 bases and 5 bases, in that order; junction bases with no gene match: 10. The germline V gene encodes CDR1 MRHNA and CDR2 SNTAGT. The CDR3 sequence: CASRDIAGGYDNEQFF. The CDR3 DNA reads as TGTGCCAGCAGAGATATAGCGGGAGGCTACGACAATGAGCAGTTCTTC.

This clone showed up just once. The chain couples TRBV29-1 to TRBJ2-3; no clear D. Trimming cost V 1 base and J 4 bases, with 12 bases left between them. The CDR3 has 14 amino acids. Per germline, CDR1 SQVTM and CDR2 ANQGSEA. Written as DNA, the CDR3 is TGCAGCGTTGAAGGGCGGAGTACCCCAGATACGCAGTATTTT. Its translation: CSVEGRSTPDTQYF.

V is TRBV5-1 and J is TRBJ1-4, with unresolved D. V was trimmed by 8 bases and J by 4 bases, leaving 12 bases between them. This CDR3 is built from 13 residues. Germline assignment: CDR1 SGHRS and CDR2 YFSETQ. The DNA for the CDR3 is TGCGCCAGTTCCCGGGCCGATAATGAAAAACTGTTTTTT. Translation: CASSRADNEKLFF.

The rearrangement uses TRBV7-2 and TRBJ2-4; perhaps TRBD2 as D (5 bases). Trimming took 5 bases from V and 12 from J, leaving 14 bases between them. The CDR3 has 12 residues. CDR1 and CDR2 from the germline V gene are SGHTA and FQGNSA. Here the CDR3 DNA reads TGTGCCAGCAGCCCGCGGCCGGGAAATCAGTACTTC. Protein sequence: CASSPRPGNQYF.

The genes are TRBV29-1 and TRBJ2-7, with 7 bases aligning to TRBD1. The CDR3 totals 15 residues. Germline V gene lookup returns CDR1 SQVTM and CDR2 ANQGSEA. With V trimmed by 0 bases and J by 2 bases, 7 bases remained unmatched. Here the CDR3 DNA reads TGCAGCGTTGAAGAGAACGACAGGGATCCCTACGAGCAGTACTTC. It translates to CSVEENDRDPYEQYF.

The rearrangement links TRBV19 to TRBJ2-5; 7 positions agree with TRBD1. The CDR3 extends over 14 amino acids. The V segment lost 5 bases and the J segment 4 bases; nucleotides outside the gene matches: 7. The germline V gene encodes CDR1 LNHDA and CDR2 SQIVND (reference sequence). The DNA for the CDR3 is TGTGCCAGTAGTCATACAGGGGTATCAGAGACCCAGTACTTC. Encoded protein: CASSHTGVSETQYF.

This sequence joins TRBV6-6 and TRBJ1-5; D not certain. V was trimmed by 4 bases and J by 4 bases, leaving 8 bases between them. This CDR3 contains 13 residues. From germline, CDR1 is MNHNY and CDR2 SVGAGI (reference sequence). DNA of the CDR3: TGTGCCAGCAGTTCGTATCCGAATCAGCCCCAGCATTTT. It yields the protein CASSSYPNQPQHF.

This clone appeared once. The chain has TRBV23-1 and TRBJ2-7, with TRBD2 identical over 8 bases. TRBV23-1 is an open reading frame, and its role is uncertain. CDR3 size: 15 residues. V was pared by 9 bases and J by 9 bases, with 19 bases of the junction left unmatched. DNA for the CDR3: TGCGCCAGACCCGGGAGGGGCCGATTGGTGAGTCGGCAGTACTTC. It yields the protein CARPGRGRLVSRQYF.

CDR3 amino acids: CASSLYRAMYNEQFF. The CDR3 DNA follows: TGTGCCAGCAGCTTATACAGGGCCATGTACAATGAGCAGTTCTTC. This rearrangement joins TRBV7-3 to TRBJ2-1, with D tentatively TRBD1 (6 bases). The V end lost 2 bases, the J end lost 4 bases, and 12 bases lay between the germline ends. The CDR3 loop spans 15 amino acids. CDR1 SGHTA and CDR2 FQGTGA come from the germline V gene.

This rearrangement joins TRBV21-1 to TRBJ2-5. TRBV21-1 is a pseudogene. This CDR3 spans 11 amino acids. CDR3 DNA: TGTGCCAGCAGCTTCGTAAGGACCCAGTACTTC. It codes for CASSFVRTQYF.

Here the CDR3 DNA reads TGTGCCAGCAGTTTCCCCGGGGGCCCTGAAGCTTTCTTT. Translation: CASSFPGGPEAFF. The rearrangement joins TRBV28 to TRBJ1-1; TRBD1 might be the D (6 bases). CDR1 and CDR2 from the germline V gene are MDHEN and SYDVKM. Trimming took 3 bases from V and 6 from J, leaving 11 bases between them. The CDR3 contains 13 residues. The full variable domain, rest sourced from reference TRBV28 and TRBJ1-1, is DVKVTQSSRYLVKRTGEKVFLECVQDMDHENMFWYRQDPGLGLRLIYFSYDVKMKEKGDIPEGYSVSREKKERFSLILESASTNQTSMYLCASSFPGGPEAFFGQGTRLTVV.

This sequence joins TRBV5-4 and TRBJ2-7; D might be TRBD2 (5 bases). CDR3 length: 12 residues. Germline V CDR1 and CDR2: SGHNT, YYREEE (reference sequence). V shed 4 bases and J shed 9 bases, with 14 bases lying between them. The CDR3 DNA reads as TGTGCCAGCAGCACACCTTTGGAGGTGCAGTACTTC. Amino acid sequence: CASSTPLEVQYF.

The chain is built from TRBV28 and TRBJ2-3, with 14 bases lining up with TRBD2. There are 17 residues in the CDR3. Germline trimming cut 4 bases from V and 2 bases from J; bases unmatched to any gene: 5. CDR1 and CDR2 (germline): MDHEN, SYDVKM. As DNA, the CDR3 is TGTGCCAGCAGTTCGTGGACTAGCGGGAGGCCCACAGATACGCAGTATTTT. Its translation: CASSSWTSGRPTDTQYF.

V and J are TRBV5-1 and TRBJ2-2; no definite D call. V shed 0 bases and J shed 7 bases, with 16 bases lying between them. Germline CDR1 SGHRS, CDR2 YFSETQ. This CDR3 spans 16 amino acids. The CDR3 reads CASSLGVVWMGGELFF. CDR3 nucleotide sequence: TGCGCCAGCAGCTTGGGTGTTGTGTGGATGGGCGGGGAGCTGTTTTTT.